The 12 T cell receptor beta chains reported below all come from one sample, sequenced in a study of blood T cell repertoires in COVID-19. Assay used: immunoSEQ multiplex PCR; TCRdb lists only in-frame clones, some missing. The table has 75,000 to 90,000 clones, 85% seen once. Sequencing was carried out using peripheral blood. The receptors stem from a man older than 75 with active or convalescent COVID-19.

Concerning this clone itself: The sample carries other DNA sequences with the same CDR3. The chain has TRBV5-1 and TRBJ1-2, with a tentative D call TRBD1 (5 bases). This CDR3 comprises 13 residues. V dropped 0 bases and J dropped 7 bases, with 10 bases sitting between them. Per the germline V gene, CDR1 is SGHRS and CDR2 is YFSETQ. CDR3 sequence (DNA): TGCGCCAGCAGCTTGGACGGGGGTTCTGGCTACACCTTC. This encodes CASSLDGGSGYTF.

The CDR3 DNA reads as TGTGCCAGCAGTCCCCAGAGGTCTGGAAACACCATATATTTT. As protein: CASSPQRSGNTIYF. V usage is TRBV27 and J usage is TRBJ1-3, with D unclear. The CDR3 is 14 residues long. Germline V gene data show CDR1 as MNHEY and CDR2 as SMNVEV (reference sequence). Trimming left V 5 bases short and J 1 base short, with 9 bases between.

The J gene is TRBJ1-1, the V gene TRBV12-3 or TRBV12-4; D gene uncertain. The germline V and J ends were trimmed by 5 bases and 4 bases, with 5 bases remaining between them. This CDR3 spans 11 amino acids. The DNA for the CDR3 is TGTGCCAGCAGTCCCGGCACTGAAGCTTTCTTT. Its protein product is CASSPGTEAFF.

The chain recombines TRBV7-8 with TRBJ1-5, with no clear D. Germline values: CDR1 SGHVS, CDR2 FQNEAQ. Trimming pared 1 base from V and 4 bases from J, leaving 8 bases between. This CDR3 is built from 14 residues. The CDR3 protein is CASSLVQRNQPQHF. The CDR3 region has the DNA TGTGCCAGCAGCTTAGTACAGAGAAATCAGCCCCAGCATTTT.

This clone was seen just once. This chain uses TRBV11-2 with TRBJ2-7, with D hard to call. Trimming took off 3 bases at V and 6 bases at J, with 6 bases between the two ends. The CDR3 spans 11 residues. The germline gives CDR1 SGHAT, CDR2 FQNNGV. The CDR3 reads CASSFELEQYV. CDR3 in DNA: TGTGCCAGCAGCTTTGAGCTCGAGCAGTACGTC.

This clone was detected only a few times. The chain has TRBV6-5 and TRBJ2-2, with D hard to call. Germline V lookup: CDR1 MNHEY, CDR2 SVGAGI. Deletions cut 8 bases from V and 0 bases from J, with 4 bases between. This CDR3 contains 12 residues. CDR3 region: CASHSNTGELFF. CDR3 sequence (DNA): TGTGCCAGCCACTCGAACACCGGGGAGCTGTTTTTT.

DNA for the CDR3: TGTGCCAGCAGCCAACTCGGGGGACCCTCCGGGGAGCTGTTTTTT. It translates to CASSQLGGPSGELFF. This sequence joins TRBV14 and TRBJ2-2; tentative D call: TRBD2 (6 bases). Trimming stripped 2 bases from V and 6 bases from J, with 13 bases between. The CDR3 spans 15 residues. Germline CDR1 reads SGHDN; CDR2 reads FVKESK.

This clone occurred a few times. This rearrangement joins TRBV5-8 to TRBJ2-1; D possibly corresponds to TRBD2 (6 bases). In germline, CDR1 is SGHTS, CDR2 YDEGEE. The CDR3 loop spans 16 amino acids. The ends were cut back, 5 bases at V and 0 bases at J, with 15 bases in the middle. Here the CDR3 DNA reads TGTGCCAGCAGATCCGACCGGGGGAGCTCCTACAATGAGCAGTTCTTC. It is translated as CASRSDRGSSYNEQFF.

V usage is TRBV11-3 and J usage is TRBJ2-4; 8 nucleotides line up with TRBD2. The CDR3 runs 13 residues. Unmatched junction bases numbered 3, after V lost 5 bases and J lost 6 bases. Germline V gene sequence: CDR1 SGHNT, CDR2 YENEEA. CDR3 nucleotide sequence: TGTGCCAGCAGCCCCGGGGGGGGAAACATTCAGTACTTC. Translating it yields CASSPGGGNIQYF.

The CDR3 DNA is TGTGCCAGCAGTTCCGACAGGGTTAGCAATCAGCCCCAGCATTTT. As protein: CASSSDRVSNQPQHF. The genes are TRBV2 and TRBJ1-5, with 7 bases that match TRBD1. CDR3 length: 15 residues. From germline, CDR1 is SNHLY and CDR2 FYNNEI. The V and J ends lost 5 bases and 0 bases, in that order; junction bases with no gene match: 4.

The chain is built from TRBV19 and TRBJ2-3; 7 bases line up with TRBD2. V gave up 6 bases and J gave up 6 bases; unmatched junction bases: 9. The CDR3 length is 14 residues. From germline, CDR1 is LNHDA and CDR2 SQIVND (reference sequence). CDR3 in amino acids: CASSHALAEDTQYF. In DNA form, the CDR3 reads TGTGCCAGTAGCCATGCTCTAGCGGAGGATACGCAGTATTTT.

Comments on this clone: Within the sample, other DNA sequences also encode this same CDR3. The V and J genes are TRBV5-1 and TRBJ2-3, with D maybe TRBD1 (5 bases). V shed 0 bases and J shed 4 bases, with 9 bases lying between them. Germline V gene data show CDR1 as SGHRS and CDR2 as YFSETQ. The CDR3 loop spans 14 amino acids. This CDR3 is CASSLVAGSDTQYF. The CDR3 DNA reads as TGCGCCAGCAGCTTGGTGGCAGGGTCAGATACGCAGTATTTT.